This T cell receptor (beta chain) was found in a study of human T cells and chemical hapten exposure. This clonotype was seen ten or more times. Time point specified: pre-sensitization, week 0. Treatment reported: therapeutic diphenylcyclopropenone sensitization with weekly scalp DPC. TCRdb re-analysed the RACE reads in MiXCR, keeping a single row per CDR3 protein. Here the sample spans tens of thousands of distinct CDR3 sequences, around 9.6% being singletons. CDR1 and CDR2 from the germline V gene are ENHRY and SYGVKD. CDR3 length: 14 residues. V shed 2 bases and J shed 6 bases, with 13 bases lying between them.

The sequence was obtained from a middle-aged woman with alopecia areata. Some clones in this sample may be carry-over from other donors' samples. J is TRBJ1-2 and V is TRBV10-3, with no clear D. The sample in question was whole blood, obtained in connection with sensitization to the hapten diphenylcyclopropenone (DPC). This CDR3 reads CAISELARTNGYTF. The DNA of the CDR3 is TGTGCCATCAGTGAGCTGGCGAGGACCAATGGCTACACCTTC.